One and the same sample provided the 10 T cell receptor beta chains below, sequenced in a study of T cell responses to AZD1222 COVID-19 vaccine. Sequenced by immunoSEQ multiplex PCR; TCRdb stores in-frame clones only, minus some. This sample has about 140,000 clones, with approximately 90% found just once. Here the sequenced sample was peripheral blood, taken on day 0 of AZD1222 vaccination. These receptors came from an adult in good health.

V gene TRBV5-1 combines with J gene TRBJ2-5; TRBD1 or TRBD2 may be the D gene (5 bases each). The germline V and J ends were trimmed by 0 bases and 4 bases, with 7 bases remaining between them. The CDR3 spans 13 residues. Germline V gives CDR1 SGHRS, CDR2 YFSETQ. Here the CDR3 reads CASSLGGRETQYF. The CDR3 DNA reads as TGCGCCAGCAGCTTGGGGGGGAGAGAGACCCAGTACTTC.

The chain has TRBV19 and TRBJ2-2; 7 bases line up with TRBD1. Per the germline V gene, CDR1 is LNHDA and CDR2 is SQIVND (reference sequence). The CDR3 extends over 15 amino acids. V was pared by 3 bases and J by 4 bases, with 5 bases of the junction left unmatched. CDR3 amino acids: CASSIVAGGTGELFF. CDR3 in DNA: TGTGCCAGTAGTATTGTCGCAGGGGGCACCGGGGAGCTGTTTTTT.

A note on this clone: One end of the junction does not line up with germline, which may come from a read error. This chain connects TRBV6-5 to TRBJ1-5; TRBD1 aligns across 7 bases. Germline CDR1 reads MNHEY; CDR2 reads SVGAGI. The CDR3 is made up of 14 amino acids. CDR3 sequence (DNA): TGTACCAGCATCCCCGACAGGGTAGGACAGCCCCAGCATTTT. The encoded protein is CTSIPDRVGQPQHF.

The chain has TRBV25-1 and TRBJ1-2; 9 nucleotides match TRBD1. Trimming took 7 bases from V and 1 from J; bases not matched to a gene: 4. The CDR3 covers 14 residues. Germline CDR1 and CDR2: MGHDK and SYGVNS. CDR3 residues: CASTGTGYNYGYTF. CDR3 sequence (DNA): TGTGCCAGCACCGGGACAGGGTATAACTATGGCTACACCTTC.

This clone was found once. The chain combines TRBV19 with TRBJ2-1; TRBD1 is a possible D gene (6 bases). V lost 5 bases, J lost 6 bases, and 11 bases lay in between. The CDR3 sequence is 13 residues long. In germline, CDR1 is LNHDA, CDR2 SQIVND (reference sequence). This CDR3 is CASSPDRGNEQFF. The CDR3, as DNA: TGTGCCAGTAGTCCGGACAGAGGCAATGAGCAGTTCTTC.

This clone was recorded only once. This chain links TRBV30 with TRBJ1-1, with D possibly matching TRBD1 (5 bases). Germline-derived CDR1 and CDR2 are GTSNPN and SVGIG (reference sequence). The CDR3 runs 13 residues. In DNA form, the CDR3 reads TGTGCTCGGCGCGGACAACCGAACACTGAAGCTTTCTTT. This codes for CARRGQPNTEAFF.

The V call is TRBV5-1, the J call TRBJ2-7, with 8 bases lining up with TRBD2. With 2 bases clipped from V and 4 bases from J, the junction kept 5 bases outside the gene matches. The CDR3 runs 14 residues. The germline gives CDR1 SGHRS, CDR2 YFSETQ. The CDR3 region is CASSFREGLYEQYF. In DNA, the CDR3 is TGCGCCAGCAGCTTTCGGGAGGGTTTATACGAGCAGTACTTC. Full variable domain (rest looked up from reference TRBV5-1 and TRBJ2-7): KAGVTQTPRYLIKTRGQQVTLSCSPISGHRSVSWYQQTPGQGLQFLFEYFSETQRNKGNFPGRFSGRQFSNSRSEMNVSTLELGDSALYLCASSFREGLYEQYFGPGTRLTVT.

The chain is built from TRBV5-5 and TRBJ1-5; no firm D call. Germline V gene sequence: CDR1 SGHKS, CDR2 YYEKEE (reference sequence). The CDR3 sequence is 17 residues long. V dropped 0 bases and J dropped 2 bases, with 15 bases sitting between them. This chain's CDR3 is CASSLEMGSRGNQPQHF. DNA for the CDR3: TGTGCCAGCAGCTTGGAGATGGGGTCAAGGGGCAATCAGCCCCAGCATTTT. Full variable domain (outside the CDR3, taken from reference TRBV5-5 and TRBJ1-5): DAGVTQSPTHLIKTRGQQVTLRCSPISGHKSVSWYQQVLGQGPQFIFQYYEKEERGRGNFPDRFSARQFPNYSSELNVNALLLGDSALYLCASSLEMGSRGNQPQHFGDGTRLSIL.

This clone occurred once. The chain employs TRBV29-1 and TRBJ2-2; D is undetermined. Germline V lookup: CDR1 SQVTM, CDR2 ANQGSEA. CDR3 size: 11 residues. The V and J ends lost 7 bases and 6 bases respectively, with 9 bases between them. The CDR3 DNA reads TGCAGCGCCAGAGAGGCCGGGGAGCTGTTTTTT. Translated, it gives CSAREAGELFF.

The chain carries TRBV5-4 and TRBJ2-1; 7 bases fit TRBD2. V shed 1 base, J shed 8 bases, and the junction held 6 bases outside the gene matches. The CDR3 is 14 amino acids. CDR1 is SGHNT, CDR2 YYREEE, per germline (reference sequence). CDR3 region: CASSLLRETDEQFF. CDR3 DNA: TGTGCCAGCAGCTTGTTGCGGGAGACGGATGAGCAGTTCTTC.